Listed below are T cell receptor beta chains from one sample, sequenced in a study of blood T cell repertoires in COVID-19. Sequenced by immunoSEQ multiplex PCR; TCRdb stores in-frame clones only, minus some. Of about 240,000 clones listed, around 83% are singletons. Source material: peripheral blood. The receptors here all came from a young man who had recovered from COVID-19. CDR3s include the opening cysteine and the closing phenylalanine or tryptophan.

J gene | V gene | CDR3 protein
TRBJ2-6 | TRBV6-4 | CASSDSGGAGANVLTF
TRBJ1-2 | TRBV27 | CASSLSGLSYGYTF
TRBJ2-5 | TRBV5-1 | CASSLRQAQETQYF
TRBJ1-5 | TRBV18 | CASSDNGQGVNQPQHF
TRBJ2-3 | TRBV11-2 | CASSLERGTDTQYF
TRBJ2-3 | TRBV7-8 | CASSRLAGGRDTQYF
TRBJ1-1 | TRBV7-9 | CASSLSGLGEAFF
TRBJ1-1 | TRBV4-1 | CASSQGRQGVRTEAFF
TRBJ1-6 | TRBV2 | CASSGSSPLHF
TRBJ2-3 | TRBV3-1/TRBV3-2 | CASSQDVREAGGTDTQYF
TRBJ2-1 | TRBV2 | CASSQRGLIKNEQFF
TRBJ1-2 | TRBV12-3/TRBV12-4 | CASSLEGAYGYTF
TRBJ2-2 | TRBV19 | CASSLSGELFF
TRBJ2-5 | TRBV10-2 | CASSGAGGRQETQYF
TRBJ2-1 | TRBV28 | CASSLDGLAGGEQFF
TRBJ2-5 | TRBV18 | CASSQIGTVQETQYF
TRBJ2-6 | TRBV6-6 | CASSGVSGANVLTF
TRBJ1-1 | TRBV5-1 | CASSLPQGSTEAFF
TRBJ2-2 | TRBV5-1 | CASSLIAGGPRTGELFF
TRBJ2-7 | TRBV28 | CASSAFGTTYEQYF
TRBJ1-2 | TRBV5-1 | CASSDTTGGAGYGYTF
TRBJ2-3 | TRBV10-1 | CASELAKGEDTQYF
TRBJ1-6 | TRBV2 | CASSGQGSNSPLHF
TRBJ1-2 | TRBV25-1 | CASSPPGTGDNGYTF
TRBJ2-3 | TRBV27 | CASSHWAGTGFTDTQYF
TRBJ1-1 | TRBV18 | CASSPQNSPNTEAFF
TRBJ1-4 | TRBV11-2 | CASSVRTGYLTDEKLFF